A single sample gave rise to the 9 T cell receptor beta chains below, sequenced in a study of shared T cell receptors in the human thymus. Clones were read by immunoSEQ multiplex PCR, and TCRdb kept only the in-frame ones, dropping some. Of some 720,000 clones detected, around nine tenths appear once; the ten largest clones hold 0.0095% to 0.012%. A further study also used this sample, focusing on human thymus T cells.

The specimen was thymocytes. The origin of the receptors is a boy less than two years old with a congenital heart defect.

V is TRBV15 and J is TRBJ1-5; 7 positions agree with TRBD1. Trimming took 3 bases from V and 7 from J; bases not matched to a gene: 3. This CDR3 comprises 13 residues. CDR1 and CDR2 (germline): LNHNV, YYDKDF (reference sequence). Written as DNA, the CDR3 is TGTGCCACCAGCAGCTTAGGGGGCCAGCCCCAGCATTTT. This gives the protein CATSSLGGQPQHF.

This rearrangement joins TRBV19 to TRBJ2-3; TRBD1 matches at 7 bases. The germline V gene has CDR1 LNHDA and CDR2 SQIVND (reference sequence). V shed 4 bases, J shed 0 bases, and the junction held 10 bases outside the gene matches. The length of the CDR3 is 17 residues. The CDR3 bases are TGTGCCAGTAGTACCCTCACGAGACAGGGCAGCACAGATACGCAGTATTTT. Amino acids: CASSTLTRQGSTDTQYF. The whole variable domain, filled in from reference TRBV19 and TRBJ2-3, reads DGGITQSPKYLFRKEGQNVTLSCEQNLNHDAMYWYRQDPGQGLRLIYYSQIVNDFQKGDIAEGYSVSREKKESFPLTVTSAQKNPTAFYLCASSTLTRQGSTDTQYFGPGTRLTVL.

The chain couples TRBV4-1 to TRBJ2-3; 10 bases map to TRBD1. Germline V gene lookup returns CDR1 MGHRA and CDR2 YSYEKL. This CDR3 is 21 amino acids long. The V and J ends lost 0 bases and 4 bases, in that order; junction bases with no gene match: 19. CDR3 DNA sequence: TGCGCCAGCAGCCAAGATAATTTGTTGGGGGACAGGGGCCCCCCTGCAGATACGCAGTATTTT. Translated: CASSQDNLLGDRGPPADTQYF.

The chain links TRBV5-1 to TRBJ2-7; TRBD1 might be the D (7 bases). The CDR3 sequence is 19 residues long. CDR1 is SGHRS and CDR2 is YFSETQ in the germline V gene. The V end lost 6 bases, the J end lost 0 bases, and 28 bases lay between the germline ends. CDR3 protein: CASNRQGPPMRDFSYEQYF. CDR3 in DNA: TGCGCCAGCAACCGACAGGGCCCCCCTATGCGGGATTTCTCCTACGAGCAGTACTTC.

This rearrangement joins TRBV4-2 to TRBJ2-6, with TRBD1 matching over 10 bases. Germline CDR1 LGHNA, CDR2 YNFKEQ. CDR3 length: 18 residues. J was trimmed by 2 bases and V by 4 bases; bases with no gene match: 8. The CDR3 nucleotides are TGTGCCAGCAGCCGCCCGGGACAGGGGACTCCTGGGGCCAACGTCCTGACTTTC. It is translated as CASSRPGQGTPGANVLTF.

CDR3 loop: CASGTGGNEQYF. In nucleotides, the CDR3 is TGTGCCAGCGGGACAGGGGGGAACGAGCAGTACTTC. The chain recombines TRBV28 with TRBJ2-7, with 11 bases identical to TRBD1. Germline V gene data show CDR1 as MDHEN and CDR2 as SYDVKM. Trimming cost V 8 bases and J 5 bases; bases outside gene matches: 2. This CDR3 region has 12 residues.

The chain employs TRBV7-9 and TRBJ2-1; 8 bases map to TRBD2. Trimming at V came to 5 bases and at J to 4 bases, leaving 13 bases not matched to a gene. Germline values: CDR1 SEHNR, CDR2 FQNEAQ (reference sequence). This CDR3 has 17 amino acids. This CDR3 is CASSPLDSRGGYNEQFF. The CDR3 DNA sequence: TGTGCCAGCAGCCCCCTTGACAGCCGGGGGGGATACAATGAGCAGTTCTTC.

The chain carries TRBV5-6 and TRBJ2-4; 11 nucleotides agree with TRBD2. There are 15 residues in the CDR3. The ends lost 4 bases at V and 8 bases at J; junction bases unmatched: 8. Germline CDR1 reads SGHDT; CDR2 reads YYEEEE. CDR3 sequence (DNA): TGTGCCAGCAGCGAAGCGACTAGCGGGGTGCACATTCAGTACTTC. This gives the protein CASSEATSGVHIQYF.

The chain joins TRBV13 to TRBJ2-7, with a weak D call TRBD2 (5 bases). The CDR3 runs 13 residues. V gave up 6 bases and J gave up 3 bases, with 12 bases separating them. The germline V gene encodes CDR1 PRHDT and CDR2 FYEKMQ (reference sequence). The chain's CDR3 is CASSLTRGYEQYF. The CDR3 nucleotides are TGTGCCAGCAGTCTCACTCGGGGCTACGAGCAGTACTTC.